This T cell receptor (beta chain) originates from a study of T cells in Graves' hyperthyroidism and ophthalmopathy. Broader study findings: Model predictions of ophthalmopathy came a median approximately 6 months before onset.

TCR beta CDR3 sequences were amplified from RNA transcripts. The TCR CDR3 first-round RT-PCR relied on the HTBI primer set. TCRdb re-called the multiplex PCR reads with MiXCR, one entry per CDR3 protein. The sample has fewer than 650,000 distinct CDR3 sequences, approximately 15% seen once. The CDR3 loop spans 15 amino acids. Germline lookup yields CDR1 MDHEN and CDR2 SYDVKM. V gave up 4 bases and J gave up 8 bases, with 20 bases separating them. Ten or more counts support this clonotype. What it binds is not known. Recently diagnosed hyperthyroidism of less than 2 months' duration affected patients aged 18 to 65. A sample of blood taken at first hyperthyroidism diagnosis preceded any ophthalmopathy symptoms. The PBMCs studied were ones that came from approximately 9.9 ml fresh peripheral blood.

Sample: blood. This receptor was obtained from a woman aged 30 to 39 with Graves' hyperthyroidism that later progressed to Graves' ophthalmopathy. The chain links TRBV28 to TRBJ1-2, with D perhaps matching TRBD1 (5 bases). The DNA for the CDR3 is TGTGCCAGCAGTTCTAATCCCCCGGTGGGGGGAGGCTACACCTTC. Translation gives CASSSNPPVGGGYTF.